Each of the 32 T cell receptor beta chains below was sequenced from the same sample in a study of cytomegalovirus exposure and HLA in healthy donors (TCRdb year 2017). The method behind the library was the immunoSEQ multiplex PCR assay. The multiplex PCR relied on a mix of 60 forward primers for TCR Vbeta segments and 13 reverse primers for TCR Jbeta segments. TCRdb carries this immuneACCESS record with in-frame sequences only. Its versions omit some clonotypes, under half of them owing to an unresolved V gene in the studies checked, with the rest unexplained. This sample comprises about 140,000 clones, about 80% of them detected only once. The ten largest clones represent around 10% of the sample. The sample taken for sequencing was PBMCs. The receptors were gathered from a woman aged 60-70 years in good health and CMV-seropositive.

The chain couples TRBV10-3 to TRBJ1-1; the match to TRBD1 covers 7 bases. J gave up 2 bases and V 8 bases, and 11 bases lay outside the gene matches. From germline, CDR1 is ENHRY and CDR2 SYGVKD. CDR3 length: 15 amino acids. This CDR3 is CAIQPETGYNTEAFF. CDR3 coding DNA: TGTGCCATCCAGCCCGAGACAGGGTACAACACTGAAGCTTTCTTT.

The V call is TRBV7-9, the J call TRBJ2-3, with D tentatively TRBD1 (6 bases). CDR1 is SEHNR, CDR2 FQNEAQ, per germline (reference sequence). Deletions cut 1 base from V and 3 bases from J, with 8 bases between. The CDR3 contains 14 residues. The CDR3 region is CASSLVGGTDTQYF. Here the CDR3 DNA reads TGTGCCAGCAGCTTAGTAGGGGGTACAGATACGCAGTATTTT.

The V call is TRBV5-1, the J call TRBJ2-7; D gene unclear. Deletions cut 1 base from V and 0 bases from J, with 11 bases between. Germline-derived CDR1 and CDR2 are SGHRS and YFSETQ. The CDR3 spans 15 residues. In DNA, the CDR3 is TGCGCCAGCAGCTTGACTTTCGGTGACTCCTACGAGCAGTACTTC. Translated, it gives CASSLTFGDSYEQYF.

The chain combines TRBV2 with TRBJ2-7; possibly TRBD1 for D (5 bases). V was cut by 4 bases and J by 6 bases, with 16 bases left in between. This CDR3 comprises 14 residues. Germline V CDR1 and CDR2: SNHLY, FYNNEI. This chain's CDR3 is CASSVQAPLGEQYF. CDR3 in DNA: TGTGCCAGCAGTGTACAGGCCCCCCTGGGCGAGCAGTACTTC.

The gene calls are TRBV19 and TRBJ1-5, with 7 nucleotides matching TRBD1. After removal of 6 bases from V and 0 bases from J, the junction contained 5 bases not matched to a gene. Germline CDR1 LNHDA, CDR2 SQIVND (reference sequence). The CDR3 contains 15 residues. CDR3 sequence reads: CASSITGDSNQPQHF. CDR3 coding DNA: TGTGCCAGTAGCATTACAGGGGATAGCAATCAGCCCCAGCATTTT.

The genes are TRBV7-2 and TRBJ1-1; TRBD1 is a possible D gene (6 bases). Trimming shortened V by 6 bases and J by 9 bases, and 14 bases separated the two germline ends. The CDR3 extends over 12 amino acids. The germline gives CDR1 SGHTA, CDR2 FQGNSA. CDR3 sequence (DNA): TGTGCCAGCAGGAGGGGGACACAACAAGCTTTCTTT. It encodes CASRRGTQQAFF.

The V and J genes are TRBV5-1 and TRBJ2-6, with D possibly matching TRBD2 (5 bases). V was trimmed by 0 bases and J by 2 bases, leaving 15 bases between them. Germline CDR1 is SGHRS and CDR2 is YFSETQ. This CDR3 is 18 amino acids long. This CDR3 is CASSLGSQASPGANVLTF. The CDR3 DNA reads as TGCGCCAGCAGCTTGGGGAGTCAGGCTAGCCCTGGGGCCAACGTCCTGACTTTC. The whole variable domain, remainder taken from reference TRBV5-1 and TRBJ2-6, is KAGVTQTPRYLIKTRGQQVTLSCSPISGHRSVSWYQQTPGQGLQFLFEYFSETQRNKGNFPGRFSGRQFSNSRSEMNVSTLELGDSALYLCASSLGSQASPGANVLTFGAGSRLTVL.

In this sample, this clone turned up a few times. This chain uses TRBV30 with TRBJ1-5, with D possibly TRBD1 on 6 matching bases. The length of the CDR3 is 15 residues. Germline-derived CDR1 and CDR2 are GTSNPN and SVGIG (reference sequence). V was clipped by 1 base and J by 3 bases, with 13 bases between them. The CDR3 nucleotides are TGTGCCTGGAGTGAATGGGACACCTTCAATCAGCCCCAGCATTTT. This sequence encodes CAWSEWDTFNQPQHF.

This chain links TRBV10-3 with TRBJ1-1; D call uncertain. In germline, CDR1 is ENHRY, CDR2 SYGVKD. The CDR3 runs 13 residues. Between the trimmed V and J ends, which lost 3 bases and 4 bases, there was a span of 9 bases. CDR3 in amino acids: CAISDIPGTEAFF. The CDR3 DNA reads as TGTGCCATCAGTGATATTCCGGGCACTGAAGCTTTCTTT.

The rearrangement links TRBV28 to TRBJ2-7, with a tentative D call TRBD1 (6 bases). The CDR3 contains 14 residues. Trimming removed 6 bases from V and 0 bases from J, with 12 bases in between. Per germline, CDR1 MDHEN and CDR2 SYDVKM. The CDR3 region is CASRPTGLSYEQYF. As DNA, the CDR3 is TGTGCCAGCAGACCCACAGGGCTCTCCTACGAGCAGTACTTC. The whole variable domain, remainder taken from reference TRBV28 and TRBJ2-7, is DVKVTQSSRYLVKRTGEKVFLECVQDMDHENMFWYRQDPGLGLRLIYFSYDVKMKEKGDIPEGYSVSREKKERFSLILESASTNQTSMYLCASRPTGLSYEQYFGPGTRLTVT.

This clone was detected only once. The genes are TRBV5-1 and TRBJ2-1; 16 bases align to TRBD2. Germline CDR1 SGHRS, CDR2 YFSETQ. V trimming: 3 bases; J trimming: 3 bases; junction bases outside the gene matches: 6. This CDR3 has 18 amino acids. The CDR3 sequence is CASSSGLAGGPRYNEQFF. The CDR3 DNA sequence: TGCGCCAGCAGCTCGGGACTAGCGGGAGGGCCCCGCTACAATGAGCAGTTCTTC. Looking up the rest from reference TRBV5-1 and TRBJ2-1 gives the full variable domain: KAGVTQTPRYLIKTRGQQVTLSCSPISGHRSVSWYQQTPGQGLQFLFEYFSETQRNKGNFPGRFSGRQFSNSRSEMNVSTLELGDSALYLCASSSGLAGGPRYNEQFFGPGTRLTVL.

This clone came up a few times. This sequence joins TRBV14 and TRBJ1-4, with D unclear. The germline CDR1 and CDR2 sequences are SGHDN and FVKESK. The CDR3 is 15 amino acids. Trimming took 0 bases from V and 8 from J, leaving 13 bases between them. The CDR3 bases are TGTGCCAGCAGCCAAGATAACGGGGTCGAGGAAAAACTGTTTTTT. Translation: CASSQDNGVEEKLFF.

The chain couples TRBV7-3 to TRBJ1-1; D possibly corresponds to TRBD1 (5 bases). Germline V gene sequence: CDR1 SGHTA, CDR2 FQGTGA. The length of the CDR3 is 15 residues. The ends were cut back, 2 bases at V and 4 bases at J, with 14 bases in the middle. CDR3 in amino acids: CASSLELGGGTEAFF. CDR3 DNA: TGTGCCAGCAGCTTAGAGTTGGGGGGAGGCACTGAAGCTTTCTTT.

This CDR3 is CASIRTGTRKDEQFF. The DNA for the CDR3 is TGTGCCAGCATCAGGACAGGAACCAGGAAGGATGAGCAGTTCTTC. This chain links TRBV5-5 with TRBJ2-1; 7 bases are a match to TRBD1. The J segment lost 8 bases and the V segment lost 6 bases, leaving 14 bases of the junction unmatched. The CDR3 length is 15 residues. Germline V CDR1 and CDR2: SGHKS, YYEKEE (reference sequence). Based on the CDR3 plus reference TRBV5-5 and TRBJ2-1, the full variable domain is DAGVTQSPTHLIKTRGQQVTLRCSPISGHKSVSWYQQVLGQGPQFIFQYYEKEERGRGNFPDRFSARQFPNYSSELNVNALLLGDSALYLCASIRTGTRKDEQFFGPGTRLTVL.

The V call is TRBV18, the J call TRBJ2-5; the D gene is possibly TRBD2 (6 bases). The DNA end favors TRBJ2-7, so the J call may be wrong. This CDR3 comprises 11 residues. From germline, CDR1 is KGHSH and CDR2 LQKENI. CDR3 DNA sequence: TGTGCCAGCGCGACGACTAGCGAGCAGTACTTC. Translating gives CASATTSEQYF.

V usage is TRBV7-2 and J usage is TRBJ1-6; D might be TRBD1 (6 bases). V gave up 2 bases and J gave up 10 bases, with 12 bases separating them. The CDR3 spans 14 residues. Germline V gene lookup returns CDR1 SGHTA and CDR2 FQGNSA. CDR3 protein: CASSLQTGFSPLHF. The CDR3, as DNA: TGTGCCAGCAGCTTACAAACAGGGTTCTCACCCCTCCACTTT.

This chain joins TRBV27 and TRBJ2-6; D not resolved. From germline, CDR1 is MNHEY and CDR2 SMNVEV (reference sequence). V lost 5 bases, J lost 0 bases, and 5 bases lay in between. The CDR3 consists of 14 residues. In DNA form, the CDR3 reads TGTGCCAGCAGTACCTACTCTGGGGCCAACGTCCTGACTTTC. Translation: CASSTYSGANVLTF. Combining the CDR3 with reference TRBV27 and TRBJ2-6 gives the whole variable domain EAQVTQNPRYLITVTGKKLTVTCSQNMNHEYMSWYRQDPGLGLRQIYYSMNVEVTDKGDVPEGYKVSRKEKRNFPLILESPSPNQTSLYFCASSTYSGANVLTFGAGSRLTVL.

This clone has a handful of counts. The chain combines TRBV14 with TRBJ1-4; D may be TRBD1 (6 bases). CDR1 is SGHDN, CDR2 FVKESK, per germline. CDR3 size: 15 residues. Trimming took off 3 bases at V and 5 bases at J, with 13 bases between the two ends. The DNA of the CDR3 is TGTGCCAGCAGCCACCTACAGGGCCCCAATGAAAAACTGTTTTTT. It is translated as CASSHLQGPNEKLFF. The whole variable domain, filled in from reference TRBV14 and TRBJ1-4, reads EAGVTQFPSHSVIEKGQTVTLRCDPISGHDNLYWYRRVMGKEIKFLLHFVKESKQDESGMPNNRFLAERTGGTYSTLKVQPAELEDSGVYFCASSHLQGPNEKLFFGSGTQLSVL.

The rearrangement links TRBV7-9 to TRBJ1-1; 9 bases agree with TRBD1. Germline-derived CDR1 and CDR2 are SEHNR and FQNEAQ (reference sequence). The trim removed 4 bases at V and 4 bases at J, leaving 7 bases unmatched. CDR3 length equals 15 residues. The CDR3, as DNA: TGTGCCAGCAGCTCGGGACAGGGAGGCTTCACTGAAGCTTTCTTT. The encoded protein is CASSSGQGGFTEAFF.

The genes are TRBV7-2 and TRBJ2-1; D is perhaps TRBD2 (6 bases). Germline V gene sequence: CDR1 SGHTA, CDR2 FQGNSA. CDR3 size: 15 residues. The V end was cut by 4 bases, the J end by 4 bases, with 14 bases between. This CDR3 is CASSSGGTAYNEQFF. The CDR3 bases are TGTGCCAGCAGCTCTGGGGGGACTGCATACAATGAGCAGTTCTTC.

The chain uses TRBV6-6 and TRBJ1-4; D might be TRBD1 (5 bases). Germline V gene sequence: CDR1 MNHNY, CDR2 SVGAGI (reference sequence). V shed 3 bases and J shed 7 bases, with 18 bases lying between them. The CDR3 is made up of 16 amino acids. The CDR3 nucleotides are TGTGCCAGCAGTTATCGTCGTCAGGGAGGTGCTGAAAAACTGTTTTTT. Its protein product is CASSYRRQGGAEKLFF.

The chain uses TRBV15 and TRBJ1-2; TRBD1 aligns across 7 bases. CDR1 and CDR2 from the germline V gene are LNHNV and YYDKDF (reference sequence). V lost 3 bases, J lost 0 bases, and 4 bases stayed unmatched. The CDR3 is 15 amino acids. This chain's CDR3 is CATSSLGQPNYGYTF. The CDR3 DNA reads TGTGCCACCAGCAGTTTGGGACAGCCTAACTATGGCTACACCTTC.

CDR3 protein: CATSRDQGAVSGNTIYF. The CDR3 DNA sequence: TGTGCCACCAGCAGAGATCAGGGTGCTGTCTCTGGAAACACCATATATTTT. The V gene is TRBV15, the J gene TRBJ1-3, with D maybe TRBD1 (5 bases). The germline gives CDR1 LNHNV, CDR2 YYDKDF (reference sequence). V dropped 0 bases and J dropped 0 bases, with 12 bases sitting between them. The CDR3 contains 17 residues.

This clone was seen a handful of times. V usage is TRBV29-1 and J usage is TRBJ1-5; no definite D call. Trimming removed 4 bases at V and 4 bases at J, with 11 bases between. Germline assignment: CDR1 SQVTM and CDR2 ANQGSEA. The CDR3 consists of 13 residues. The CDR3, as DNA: TGCAGCGTTGCCTCAGGAACAAATCAGCCCCAGCATTTT. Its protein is CSVASGTNQPQHF.

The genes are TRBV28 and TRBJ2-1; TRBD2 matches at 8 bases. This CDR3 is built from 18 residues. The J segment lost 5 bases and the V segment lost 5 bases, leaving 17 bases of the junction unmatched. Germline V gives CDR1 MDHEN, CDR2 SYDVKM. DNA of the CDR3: TGTGCCAGCAGTCCTCTGCGGGGGGTGAGCGGGGCAAACAATGAGCAGTTCTTC. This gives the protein CASSPLRGVSGANNEQFF.

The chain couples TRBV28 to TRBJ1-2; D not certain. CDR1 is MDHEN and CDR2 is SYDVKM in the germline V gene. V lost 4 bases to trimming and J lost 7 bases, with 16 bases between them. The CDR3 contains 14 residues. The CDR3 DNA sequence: TGTGCCAGCAGTTACGTTGAACCCTCGGGTGGCTACACCTTC. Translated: CASSYVEPSGGYTF.

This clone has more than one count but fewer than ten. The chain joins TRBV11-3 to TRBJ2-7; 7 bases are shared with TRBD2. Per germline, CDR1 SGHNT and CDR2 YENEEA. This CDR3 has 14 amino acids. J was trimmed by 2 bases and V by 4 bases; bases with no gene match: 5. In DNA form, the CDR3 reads TGTGCCAGCAGCTACCGGGACTACCCCTACGAGCAGTACTTC. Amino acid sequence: CASSYRDYPYEQYF.

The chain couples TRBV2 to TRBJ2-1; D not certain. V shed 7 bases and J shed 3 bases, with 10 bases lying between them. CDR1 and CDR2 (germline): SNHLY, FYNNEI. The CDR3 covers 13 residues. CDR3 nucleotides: TGTGCCAGCAATCGACTCGTCTACAATGAGCAGTTCTTC. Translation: CASNRLVYNEQFF.

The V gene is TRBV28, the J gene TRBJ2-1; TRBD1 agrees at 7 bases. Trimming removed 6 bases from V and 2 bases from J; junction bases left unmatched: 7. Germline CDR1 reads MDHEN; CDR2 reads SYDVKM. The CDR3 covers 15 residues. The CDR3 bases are TGTGCCAGCAGATCTCCGGGACAGACCTACAATGAGCAGTTCTTC. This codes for CASRSPGQTYNEQFF.

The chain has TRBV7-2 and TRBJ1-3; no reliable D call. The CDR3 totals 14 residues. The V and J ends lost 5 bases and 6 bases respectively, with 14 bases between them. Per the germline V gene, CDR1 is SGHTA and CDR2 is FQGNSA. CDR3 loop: CASSLDVQKNTIYF. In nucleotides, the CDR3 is TGTGCCAGCAGCCTAGACGTCCAGAAAAACACCATATATTTT.

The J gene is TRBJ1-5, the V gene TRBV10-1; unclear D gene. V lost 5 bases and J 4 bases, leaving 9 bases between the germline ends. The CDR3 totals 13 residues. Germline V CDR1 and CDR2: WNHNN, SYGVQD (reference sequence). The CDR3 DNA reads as TGCGCCAGCAGTAAACTAGCAAATCAGCCCCAGCATTTT. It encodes CASSKLANQPQHF.

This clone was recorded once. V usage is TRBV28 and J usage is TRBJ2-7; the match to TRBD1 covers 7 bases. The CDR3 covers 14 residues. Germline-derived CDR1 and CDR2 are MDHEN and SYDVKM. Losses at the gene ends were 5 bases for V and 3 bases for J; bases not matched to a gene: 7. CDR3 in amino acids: CASSQKTGNYEQYF. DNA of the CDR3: TGTGCCAGCAGTCAGAAGACAGGGAACTACGAGCAGTACTTC.